One sample yielded the 28 T cell receptor beta chains listed below, sequenced in a study of shared clonotypes between healthy human individuals. The data were produced by immunoSEQ multiplex PCR, yet TCRdb's version contains in-frame clones alone and is incomplete. The data hold millions of clones, with approximately 93% observed a single time. The specimen sequenced was naive CD4+ T cells from PBMCs. Subset specified: CD45RA+ positively selected. Receptors were obtained from a man aged 18 to 30 in good health. Some clones in this sample may be carry-over from other donors' samples.

The chain is built from TRBV5-1 and TRBJ2-7; 10 positions match TRBD2. V lost 0 bases to trimming and J lost 3 bases; unmatched junction nucleotides: 6. This CDR3 region has 16 residues. Germline lookup yields CDR1 SGHRS and CDR2 YFSETQ. The CDR3 here is CASSLVAGGPNYEQYF. The CDR3 DNA reads as TGCGCCAGCAGCTTGGTAGCGGGAGGACCGAACTACGAGCAGTACTTC.

The V gene is TRBV18, the J gene TRBJ2-5, with 9 bases identical to TRBD2. Germline CDR1 is KGHSH and CDR2 is LQKENI. CDR3 length: 14 residues. V was pared by 4 bases and J by 5 bases, with 5 bases of the junction left unmatched. The CDR3 DNA is TGTGCCAGCTCACTAGCGGGAGCCGAGGAGACCCAGTACTTC. Amino acid sequence: CASSLAGAEETQYF. The full variable domain, completed using reference TRBV18 and TRBJ2-5, is NAGVMQNPRHLVRRRGQEARLRCSPMKGHSHVYWYRQLPEEGLKFMVYLQKENIIDESGMPKERFSAEFPKEGPSILRIQQVVRGDSAAYFCASSLAGAEETQYFGPGTRLLVL.

The rearrangement links TRBV4-2 to TRBJ2-1; TRBD2 matches 9 bases. The germline CDR1 and CDR2 sequences are LGHNA and YNFKEQ. The ends lost 1 base at V and 0 bases at J; junction bases unmatched: 13. CDR3 size: 20 residues. The DNA of the CDR3 is TGTGCCAGCAGCCAAGTGGGGGCGGGAGGGCCGTTGAGCTCCTACAATGAGCAGTTCTTC. It translates to CASSQVGAGGPLSSYNEQFF.

The chain uses TRBV6-5 and TRBJ1-1, with a tentative D call TRBD1 (5 bases). Germline V gene data show CDR1 as MNHEY and CDR2 as SVGAGI. The CDR3 extends over 15 amino acids. V was clipped by 1 base and J by 4 bases, with 13 bases between them. The DNA for the CDR3 is TGTGCCAGCAGTTACTGGGGCAGGGTTCGCACTGAAGCTTTCTTT. As protein: CASSYWGRVRTEAFF.

This chain uses TRBV5-1 with TRBJ2-1; D perhaps matches TRBD1 (5 bases). This CDR3 has 15 residues. V was shortened by 0 bases and J by 10 bases, with 17 bases between the two germline ends. The germline CDR1 and CDR2 sequences are SGHRS and YFSETQ. The CDR3 region is CASSLEWAQGREQFF. The CDR3 bases are TGCGCCAGCAGCTTGGAGTGGGCGCAGGGCCGCGAGCAGTTCTTC.

V is TRBV25-1 and J is TRBJ2-3; D gene unclear. The CDR3 covers 15 residues. Germline loops: CDR1 MGHDK, CDR2 SYGVNS. V lost 6 bases, J lost 0 bases, and 13 bases lay in between. The CDR3 bases are TGTGCCAGCAGCGCCCCGGGCACCAGCACAGATACGCAGTATTTT. The encoded protein is CASSAPGTSTDTQYF.

The rearrangement joins TRBV4-3 to TRBJ1-4; possibly TRBD1 for D (5 bases). The CDR3 contains 13 residues. Germline CDR1 is LGHNA and CDR2 is YSLEER. Between the trimmed V and J ends, which lost 4 bases and 4 bases, there was a span of 7 bases. The chain's CDR3 is CASSRRVNEKLFF. DNA for the CDR3: TGCGCCAGCAGCCGCAGGGTTAATGAAAAACTGTTTTTT.

The chain employs TRBV2 and TRBJ1-6; possible D gene TRBD1, 6 bases. The V gene lost 8 bases and the J gene lost 7 bases, with 18 bases spanning the gap. CDR1 is SNHLY, CDR2 FYNNEI, per germline. This CDR3 has 15 amino acids. CDR3 DNA: TGTGCCAGCGGAAAACAGGGTTTCGGGAATTCACCCCTCCACTTT. This codes for CASGKQGFGNSPLHF.

CDR3 loop: CASSYSRTTDTQYF. DNA for the CDR3: TGTGCCAGCAGTTACTCGCGGACTACAGATACGCAGTATTTT. The chain combines TRBV6-5 with TRBJ2-3, with D possibly being TRBD2 (5 bases). The CDR3 runs to 14 residues. With 0 bases removed from V and 3 bases from J, the gap between germline ends came to 7 bases. CDR1 and CDR2 (germline): MNHEY, SVGAGI.

Remarks on this clone: The junction departs from the called germline gene at one end, perhaps through a read error. This same CDR3 is encoded by further DNA sequences in the sample. The chain combines TRBV6-5 with TRBJ1-5; D is possibly TRBD1 (5 bases). The germline V gene has CDR1 MNHEY and CDR2 SVGAGI. The CDR3 length is 14 residues. CDR3 sequence reads: CASSYSQGNQPQHF. Written as DNA, the CDR3 is TGTGCCAGCAGTTACTCCCAGGGCAACCAGCCCCAGCATTTT.

The J gene is TRBJ2-7, the V gene TRBV28, with D tentatively TRBD1 (6 bases). The CDR3 is made up of 15 amino acids. CDR1 is MDHEN and CDR2 is SYDVKM in the germline V gene. The V gene lost 6 bases and the J gene lost 1 base, with 16 bases spanning the gap. CDR3 in DNA: TGTGCCAGCAGCCCCCCCGGGACATCGTCCTACGAGCAGTACTTC. Protein product: CASSPPGTSSYEQYF. Filled out from reference TRBV28 and TRBJ2-7, the complete variable domain reads DVKVTQSSRYLVKRTGEKVFLECVQDMDHENMFWYRQDPGLGLRLIYFSYDVKMKEKGDIPEGYSVSREKKERFSLILESASTNQTSMYLCASSPPGTSSYEQYFGPGTRLTVT.

The chain combines TRBV7-2 with TRBJ2-3, with 8 bases matching TRBD2. V shed 2 bases and J 2 bases; nucleotides not matched to a gene: 15. Germline V lookup: CDR1 SGHTA, CDR2 FQGNSA. This CDR3 has 19 amino acids. The CDR3 DNA sequence: TGTGCCAGCAGCTTACGGGGCGGGAGGCCCGGAAGTCCCACAGATACGCAGTATTTT. Amino acid sequence: CASSLRGGRPGSPTDTQYF.

V usage is TRBV28 and J usage is TRBJ2-3, with 11 bases identical to TRBD2. Germline CDR1 MDHEN, CDR2 SYDVKM. This CDR3 has 16 residues. Trimming took 6 bases from V and 2 from J; bases not matched to a gene: 7. The CDR3 DNA reads TGTGCCAGCAGGTACTTACTAGCGGGGGCCACAGATACGCAGTATTTT. Protein product: CASRYLLAGATDTQYF.

The chain couples TRBV11-3 to TRBJ2-3; unclear D gene. The V and J ends lost 0 bases and 2 bases respectively, with 6 bases between them. There are 14 residues in the CDR3. Germline loops: CDR1 SGHNT, CDR2 YENEEA. The DNA for the CDR3 is TGTGCCAGCAGCTTAGACGGCCTCACAGATACGCAGTATTTT. As protein: CASSLDGLTDTQYF.

This clone was recorded once. The chain joins TRBV19 to TRBJ1-3; D is undetermined. This CDR3 has 15 amino acids. The germline gives CDR1 LNHDA, CDR2 SQIVND (reference sequence). Trimming took 7 bases from V and 0 from J, leaving 13 bases between them. CDR3 nucleotides: TGTGCCAGTACCCGCGAACATCTCTCTGGAAACACCATATATTTT. Protein: CASTREHLSGNTIYF.

This rearrangement joins TRBV5-4 to TRBJ2-5, with TRBD1 identical over 7 bases. From germline, CDR1 is SGHNT and CDR2 YYREEE (reference sequence). The J segment lost 4 bases and the V segment lost 0 bases, leaving 3 bases of the junction unmatched. This CDR3 is built from 14 residues. CDR3 bases: TGTGCCAGCAGCTTGGCAAGGGGGCTAGAGACCCAGTACTTC. Its translation is CASSLARGLETQYF. Together with reference TRBV5-4 and TRBJ2-5, the CDR3 gives the full variable domain: ETGVTQSPTHLIKTRGQQVTLRCSSQSGHNTVSWYQQALGQGPQFIFQYYREEENGRGNFPPRFSGLQFPNYSSELNVNALELDDSALYLCASSLARGLETQYFGPGTRLLVL.

The chain joins TRBV5-6 to TRBJ2-3; possibly TRBD1 or TRBD2 for D (5 bases each). V was pared by 4 bases and J by 0 bases, with 12 bases between. The CDR3 runs 15 residues. CDR1 SGHDT and CDR2 YYEEEE come from the germline V gene. The CDR3 coding sequence is TGTGCCAGCAGCCGCCGGGACGGTAGCACAGATACGCAGTATTTT. Its protein is CASSRRDGSTDTQYF.

This sequence joins TRBV7-2 and TRBJ2-7; TRBD1 is a possible D gene (6 bases). Trimming removed 5 bases from V and 3 bases from J, with 17 bases in between. The CDR3 runs 15 residues. Germline loops: CDR1 SGHTA, CDR2 FQGNSA. The chain's CDR3 is CASSPTRQEGYEQYF. The CDR3 nucleotides are TGTGCCAGCAGCCCGACCAGACAGGAAGGCTACGAGCAGTACTTC.

Points on this clone: This same CDR3 is encoded by further DNA sequences in the sample. The chain carries TRBV6-1 and TRBJ2-3; D unclear. CDR3 size: 12 residues. With 4 bases removed from V and 1 base from J, the gap between germline ends came to 3 bases. Per the germline V gene, CDR1 is MNHNS and CDR2 is SASEGT. The CDR3 is CASSGGTDTQYF. CDR3 nucleotide sequence: TGTGCCAGCAGTGGAGGCACAGATACGCAGTATTTT.

The rearrangement uses TRBV6-5 and TRBJ1-3; TRBD1 might be the D (5 bases). The CDR3 spans 14 residues. Per germline, CDR1 MNHEY and CDR2 SVGAGI. V gave up 5 bases and J gave up 2 bases, with 10 bases separating them. The CDR3 DNA is TGTGCCAGCAGTCTTGCGGGACCTGGAAACACCATATATTTT. This gives the protein CASSLAGPGNTIYF.

The J gene is TRBJ2-2, the V gene TRBV10-3; 9 bases are a match to TRBD1. Germline values: CDR1 ENHRY, CDR2 SYGVKD. Trimming cost V 8 bases and J 4 bases; bases outside gene matches: 5. The CDR3 loop spans 14 amino acids. The CDR3 loop is CAIRDRVSTGELFF. CDR3 bases: TGTGCCATCCGGGACAGGGTGTCCACCGGGGAGCTGTTTTTT.

In DNA, the CDR3 is TGCGCCAGCAGCCTCCTCCCCGAAAGCTCCTACAATGAGCAGTTCTTC. Translating gives CASSLLPESSYNEQFF. V gene TRBV5-1 combines with J gene TRBJ2-1, with D hard to call. This CDR3 comprises 16 residues. Germline V gene data show CDR1 as SGHRS and CDR2 as YFSETQ. Trimming removed 4 bases from V and 0 bases from J, with 14 bases in between. Together with reference TRBV5-1 and TRBJ2-1, the CDR3 gives the full variable domain: KAGVTQTPRYLIKTRGQQVTLSCSPISGHRSVSWYQQTPGQGLQFLFEYFSETQRNKGNFPGRFSGRQFSNSRSEMNVSTLELGDSALYLCASSLLPESSYNEQFFGPGTRLTVL.

The J gene is TRBJ1-2, the V gene TRBV28; D is perhaps TRBD1 (5 bases). The germline CDR1 and CDR2 sequences are MDHEN and SYDVKM. This CDR3 is built from 13 residues. Trimming cost V 4 bases and J 5 bases, with 11 bases left between them. The CDR3: CASSYRQIYGYTF. DNA for the CDR3: TGTGCCAGCAGTTACCGACAGATTTATGGCTACACCTTC.

As to this clone: The sample holds other DNA sequences that translate to the same CDR3. This chain joins TRBV4-2 and TRBJ1-4, with D uncertain. Between the trimmed V and J ends, which lost 0 bases and 0 bases, there was a span of 5 bases. The CDR3 loop spans 15 amino acids. The germline CDR1 and CDR2 sequences are LGHNA and YNFKEQ. For the CDR3, the DNA is TGTGCCAGCAGCCAAGAGGGTGCAACTAATGAAAAACTGTTTTTT. It yields the protein CASSQEGATNEKLFF.

The chain recombines TRBV28 with TRBJ2-1; tentatively, D is TRBD1 or TRBD2 (5 bases each). This CDR3 is 17 amino acids long. Germline assignment: CDR1 MDHEN and CDR2 SYDVKM. V was clipped by 3 bases and J by 4 bases, with 19 bases between them. The CDR3 DNA is TGTGCCAGCAGTTTTGGCCCCCGGGACCGGTCTTACAATGAGCAGTTCTTC. Translation gives CASSFGPRDRSYNEQFF.

J is TRBJ1-4 and V is TRBV9; the match to TRBD1 covers 8 bases. The trim removed 4 bases at V and 4 bases at J, leaving 9 bases unmatched. The germline V gene encodes CDR1 SGDLS and CDR2 YYNGEE. The CDR3 extends over 16 amino acids. CDR3 bases: TGTGCCAGCAGCACAGGGGGAGGTCCCCGTAATGAAAAACTGTTTTTT. Its protein product is CASSTGGGPRNEKLFF.

This sequence joins TRBV9 and TRBJ2-2; D possibly matches TRBD1 or TRBD2 (5 bases each). CDR3 size: 17 residues. Germline lookup yields CDR1 SGDLS and CDR2 YYNGEE. V was trimmed by 0 bases and J by 3 bases, leaving 15 bases between them. The CDR3 protein is CASSVEGWGRDTGELFF. DNA of the CDR3: TGTGCCAGCAGCGTAGAGGGTTGGGGGAGAGACACCGGGGAGCTGTTTTTT.

The rearrangement joins TRBV6-5 to TRBJ2-1, with D tentatively TRBD1 or TRBD2 (5 bases each). Trimming pared 2 bases from V and 3 bases from J, leaving 11 bases between. From germline, CDR1 is MNHEY and CDR2 SVGAGI. This CDR3 has 15 amino acids. The CDR3 protein is CASSYGTEGYNEQFF. In DNA, the CDR3 is TGTGCCAGCAGTTACGGGACGGAAGGCTACAATGAGCAGTTCTTC.